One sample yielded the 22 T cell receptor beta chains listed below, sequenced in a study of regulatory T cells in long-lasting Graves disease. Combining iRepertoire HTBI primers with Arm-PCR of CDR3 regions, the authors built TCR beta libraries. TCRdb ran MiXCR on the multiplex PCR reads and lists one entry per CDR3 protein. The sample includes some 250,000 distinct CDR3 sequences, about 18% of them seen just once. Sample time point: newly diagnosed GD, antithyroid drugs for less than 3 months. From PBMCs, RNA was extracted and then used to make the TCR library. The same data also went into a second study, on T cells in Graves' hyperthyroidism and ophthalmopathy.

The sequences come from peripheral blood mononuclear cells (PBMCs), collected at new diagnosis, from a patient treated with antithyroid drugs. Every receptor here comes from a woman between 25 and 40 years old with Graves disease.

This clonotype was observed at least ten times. The CDR3 spells CASSAMGQGNTGELFF. Written as DNA, the CDR3 is TGTGCCAGCAGTGCGATGGGACAGGGAAACACCGGGGAGCTGTTTTTT. The rearrangement links TRBV2 to TRBJ2-2, with 9 bases matching TRBD1. This CDR3 comprises 16 residues. Per the germline V gene, CDR1 is SNHLY and CDR2 is FYNNEI. The V segment lost 4 bases and the J segment 2 bases; nucleotides outside the gene matches: 5.

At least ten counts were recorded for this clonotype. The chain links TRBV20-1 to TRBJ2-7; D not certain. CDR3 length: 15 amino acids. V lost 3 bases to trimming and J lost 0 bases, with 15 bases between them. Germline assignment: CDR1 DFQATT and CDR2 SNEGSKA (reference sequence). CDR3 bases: TGCAGTGCTAGTGGTCATAACCTTATCTCCTACGAGCAGTACTTC. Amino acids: CSASGHNLISYEQYF.

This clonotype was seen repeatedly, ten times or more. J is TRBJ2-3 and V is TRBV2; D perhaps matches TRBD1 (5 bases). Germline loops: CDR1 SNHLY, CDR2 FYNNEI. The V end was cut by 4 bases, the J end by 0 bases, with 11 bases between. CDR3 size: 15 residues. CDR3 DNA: TGTGCCAGCAGTGGGCAGGGAACTAGCACAGATACGCAGTATTTT. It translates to CASSGQGTSTDTQYF.

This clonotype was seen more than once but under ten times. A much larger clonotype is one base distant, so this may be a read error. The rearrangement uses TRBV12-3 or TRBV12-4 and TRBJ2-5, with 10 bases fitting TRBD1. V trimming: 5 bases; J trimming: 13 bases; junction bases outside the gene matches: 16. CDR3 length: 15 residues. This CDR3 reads CASSLHSPTGGERYF. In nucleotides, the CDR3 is TGTGCCAGCAGTCTCCACTCCCCGACAGGGGGCGAACGGTACTTC.

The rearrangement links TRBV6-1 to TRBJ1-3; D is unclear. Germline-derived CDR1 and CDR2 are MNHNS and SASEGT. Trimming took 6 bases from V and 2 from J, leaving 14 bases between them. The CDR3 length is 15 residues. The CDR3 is CASRTGNAAGNTIYF. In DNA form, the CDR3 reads TGTGCCAGCAGGACCGGGAATGCAGCTGGAAACACCATATATTTT.

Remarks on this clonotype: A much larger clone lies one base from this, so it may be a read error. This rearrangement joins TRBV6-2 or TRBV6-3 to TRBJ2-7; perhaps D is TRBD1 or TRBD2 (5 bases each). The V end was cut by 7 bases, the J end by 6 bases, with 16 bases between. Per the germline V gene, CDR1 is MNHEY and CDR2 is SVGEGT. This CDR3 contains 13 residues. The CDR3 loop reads CASNRDEPCEQYF. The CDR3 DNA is TGTGCCAGCAACCGGGACGAGCCCTGCGAGCAGTACTTC.

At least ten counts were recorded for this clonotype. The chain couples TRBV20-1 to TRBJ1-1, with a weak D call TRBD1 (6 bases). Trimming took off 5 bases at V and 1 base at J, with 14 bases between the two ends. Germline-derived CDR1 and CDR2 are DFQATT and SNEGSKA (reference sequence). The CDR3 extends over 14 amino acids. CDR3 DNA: TGCAGTGCTGCCCTCACAGGGAGGAACACTGAAGCTTTCTTT. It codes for CSAALTGRNTEAFF.

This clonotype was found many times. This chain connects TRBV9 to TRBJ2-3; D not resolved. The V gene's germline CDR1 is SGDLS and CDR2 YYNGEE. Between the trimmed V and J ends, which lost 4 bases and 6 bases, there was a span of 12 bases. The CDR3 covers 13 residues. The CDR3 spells CASSPSIRDTQYF. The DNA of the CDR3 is TGTGCCAGCAGCCCGAGCATCCGTGATACGCAGTATTTT.

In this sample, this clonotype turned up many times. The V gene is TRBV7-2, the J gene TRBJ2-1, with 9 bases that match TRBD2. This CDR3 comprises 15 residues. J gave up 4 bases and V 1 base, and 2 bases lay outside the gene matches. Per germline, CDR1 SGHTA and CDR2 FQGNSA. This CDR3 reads CASSLEAGGYNEQFF. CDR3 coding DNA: TGTGCCAGCAGCTTAGAAGCGGGGGGTTACAATGAGCAGTTCTTC.

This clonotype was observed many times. DNA of the CDR3: TGTGCCAGTGGAACGGGTGTGAGTCTGAATGAGCAGTTCTTC. This encodes CASGTGVSLNEQFF. The rearrangement links TRBV19 to TRBJ2-1; unclear D gene. This CDR3 has 14 amino acids. The germline CDR1 and CDR2 sequences are LNHDA and SQIVND (reference sequence). V was shortened by 8 bases and J by 7 bases, with 18 bases between the two germline ends.

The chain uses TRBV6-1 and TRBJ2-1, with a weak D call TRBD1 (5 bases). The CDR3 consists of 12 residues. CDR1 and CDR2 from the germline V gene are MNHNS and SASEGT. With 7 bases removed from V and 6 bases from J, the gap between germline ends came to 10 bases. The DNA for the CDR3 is TGTGCCAGCATTTTCCAGGGCAATGAGCAGTTCTTC. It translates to CASIFQGNEQFF.

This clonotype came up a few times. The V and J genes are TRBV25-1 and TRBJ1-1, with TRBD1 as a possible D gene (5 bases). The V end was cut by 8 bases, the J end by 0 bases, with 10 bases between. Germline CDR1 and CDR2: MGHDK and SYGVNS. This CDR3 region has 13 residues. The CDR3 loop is CASRGAVNTEAFF. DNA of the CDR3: TGTGCCAGCCGCGGGGCGGTGAACACTGAAGCTTTCTTT.

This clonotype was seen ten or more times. CDR3 protein: CASSLGQGAGNTIYF. CDR3 DNA sequence: TGTGCCAGCAGCTTGGGACAGGGTGCTGGAAACACCATATATTTT. This chain uses TRBV3-1 with TRBJ1-3; 9 positions match TRBD1. Trimming took 5 bases from V and 2 from J; bases not matched to a gene: 4. CDR3 length: 15 residues. Germline CDR1 LGHDT, CDR2 YNNKEL (reference sequence).

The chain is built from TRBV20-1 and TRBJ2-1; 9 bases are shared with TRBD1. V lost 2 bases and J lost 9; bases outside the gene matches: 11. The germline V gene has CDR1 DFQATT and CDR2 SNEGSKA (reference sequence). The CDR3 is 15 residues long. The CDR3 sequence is CSARPTGGVDGEQFF. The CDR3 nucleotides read TGCAGTGCTAGACCAACAGGGGGCGTTGACGGTGAGCAGTTCTTC.

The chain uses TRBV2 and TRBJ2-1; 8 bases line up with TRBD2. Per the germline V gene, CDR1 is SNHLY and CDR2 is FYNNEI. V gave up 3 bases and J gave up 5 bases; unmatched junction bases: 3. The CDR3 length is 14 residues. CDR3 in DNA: TGTGCCAGCAGTGACGGGGGGGCCCACAATGAGCAGTTCTTC. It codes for CASSDGGAHNEQFF.

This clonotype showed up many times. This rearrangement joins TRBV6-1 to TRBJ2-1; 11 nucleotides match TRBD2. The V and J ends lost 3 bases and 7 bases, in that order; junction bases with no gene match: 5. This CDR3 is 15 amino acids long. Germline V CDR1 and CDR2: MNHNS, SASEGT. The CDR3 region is CASSDLAGGGNEQFF. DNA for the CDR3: TGTGCCAGCAGTGACCTAGCGGGGGGTGGTAATGAGCAGTTCTTC.

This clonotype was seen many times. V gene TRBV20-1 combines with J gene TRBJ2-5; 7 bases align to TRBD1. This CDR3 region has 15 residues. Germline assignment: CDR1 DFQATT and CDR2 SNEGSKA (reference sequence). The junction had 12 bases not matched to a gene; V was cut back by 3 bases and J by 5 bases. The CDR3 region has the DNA TGCAGTGCTAGGGAAACGGGACAGTCTCTTGAGACCCAGTACTTC. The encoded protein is CSARETGQSLETQYF.

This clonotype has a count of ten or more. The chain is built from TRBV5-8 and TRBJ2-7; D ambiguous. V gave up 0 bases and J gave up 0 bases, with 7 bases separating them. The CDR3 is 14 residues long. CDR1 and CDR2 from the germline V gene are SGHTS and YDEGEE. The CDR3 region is CASSLAASSYEQYF. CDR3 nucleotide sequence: TGTGCCAGCAGCTTGGCGGCGAGCTCCTACGAGCAGTACTTC. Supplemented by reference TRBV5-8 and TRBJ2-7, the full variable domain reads EAGVTQSPTHLIKTRGQQATLRCSPISGHTSVYWYQQALGLGLQFLLWYDEGEERNRGNFPPRFSGRQFPNYSSELNVNALELEDSALYLCASSLAASSYEQYFGPGTRLTVT.

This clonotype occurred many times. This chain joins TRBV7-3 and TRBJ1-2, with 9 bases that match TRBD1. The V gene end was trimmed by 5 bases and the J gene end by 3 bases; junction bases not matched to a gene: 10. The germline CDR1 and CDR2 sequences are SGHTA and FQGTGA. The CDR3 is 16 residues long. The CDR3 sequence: CASSPQPGQGDYGYTF. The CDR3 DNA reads TGTGCCAGCAGCCCCCAACCGGGACAGGGTGACTATGGCTACACCTTC.

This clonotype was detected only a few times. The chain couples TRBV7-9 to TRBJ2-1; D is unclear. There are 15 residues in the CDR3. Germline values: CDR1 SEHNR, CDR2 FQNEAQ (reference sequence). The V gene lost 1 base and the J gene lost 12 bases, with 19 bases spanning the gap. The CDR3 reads CASSLGANSALGQFF. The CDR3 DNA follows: TGTGCCAGCAGCTTAGGTGCGAACTCGGCTTTGGGGCAGTTCTTC.

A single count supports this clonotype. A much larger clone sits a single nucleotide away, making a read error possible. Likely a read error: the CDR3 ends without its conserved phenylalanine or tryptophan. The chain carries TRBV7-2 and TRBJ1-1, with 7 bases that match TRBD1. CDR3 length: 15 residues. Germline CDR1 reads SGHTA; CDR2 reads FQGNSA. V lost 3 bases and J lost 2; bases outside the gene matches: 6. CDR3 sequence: CASSLFGTANTEAFL. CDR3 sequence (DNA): TGTGCCAGCAGCTTGTTTGGGACAGCCAACACTGAAGCTTTCTTA.

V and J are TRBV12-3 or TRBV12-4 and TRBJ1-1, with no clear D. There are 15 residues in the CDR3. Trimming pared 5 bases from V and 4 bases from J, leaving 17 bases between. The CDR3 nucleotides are TGTGCCAGCAGTCCCCGACTAGCGGGGAGCACTGAAGCTTTCTTT. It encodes CASSPRLAGSTEAFF.